What follows is one TCR beta chain and its context. Germline V gene data show CDR1 as SGHTA and CDR2 as FQGNSA. Trimming took off 6 bases at V and 4 bases at J, with 24 bases between the two ends. The CDR3 has 17 amino acids. The data stem from a study of blood T cells in healthy people across ages. Overall study context: About one barcoded beta molecule per two T cells was the capture yield of template switching.

Next came a second PCR, run for about 6 to 11 cycles, which used a sample-barcoded 5' primer along with a J-beta primer mix. TCRdb redid the calling of the 5' RACE reads with MiXCR, one entry per CDR3 protein. The sample records some 1.5 million distinct CDR3 sequences, 28% being singletons. Material: blood. The TCR comes from a woman aged 25 to 39 in good health. V is TRBV7-2 and J is TRBJ1-1; D uncertain. CDR3 DNA: TGTGCCAGCAGTTACTCGGGTCTGAATCCGGGGAGCACTGAAGCTTTCTTT. Amino acids: CASSYSGLNPGSTEAFF.